This T cell receptor beta chain was identified in a study of CXCR3-negative and CXCR3-positive naive CD8 T cells. Looking at the study overall: Each library gave roughly 1.6 +/- 0.3 million of 130 million to 150 million TRB reads. Study-level findings and limits: Naive subsets had comparable surface CD5, so TRB CDR3 properties gauged TCR strength. After cryopreservation, CXCR3 expression dropped partially; most assays used fresh PBMCs. Naive cells with CXCR3 showed TRB CDR3s that were more hydrophobic than those in CXCR3-negative naive cells.

Per germline, CDR1 MDHEN and CDR2 SYDVKM. The CDR3 covers 13 residues. The libraries of TRB cDNA were prepared using 5' RACE with UMI labels. TCRdb re-called the 5' RACE reads; every CDR3 protein appears as one record, without DNA. This table lists 150,000 to 170,000 distinct CDR3 sequences. Comment on this clonotype: Antigen: not known.

The CD45RO-CCR7+CD27+CD95- phenotype denoted naive CD8+ T cells. The clonotype comes from a human donor in good health. Some clones in this sample may be carry-over from other donors' samples. The material sequenced was naive CXCR3+ CD8+ T cells from blood. Subset described: CD45RO-CCR7+CD27+CD95- naive CD8+ T cells expressing CXCR3 (TNR3+). V usage is TRBV28 and J usage is TRBJ1-1. CDR3 sequence: CASSYLGGTEAFF.